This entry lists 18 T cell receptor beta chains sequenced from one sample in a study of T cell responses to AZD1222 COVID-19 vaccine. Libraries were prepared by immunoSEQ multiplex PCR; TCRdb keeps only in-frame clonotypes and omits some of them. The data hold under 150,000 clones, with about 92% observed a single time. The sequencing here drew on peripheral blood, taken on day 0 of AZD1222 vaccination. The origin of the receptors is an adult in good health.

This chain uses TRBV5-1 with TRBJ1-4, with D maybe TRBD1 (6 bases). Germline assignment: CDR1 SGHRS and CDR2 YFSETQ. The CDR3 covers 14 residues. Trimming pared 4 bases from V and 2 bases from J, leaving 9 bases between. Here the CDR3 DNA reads TGCGCCAGCAGCCCGGGGGCGACTAATGAAAAACTGTTTTTT. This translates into CASSPGATNEKLFF.

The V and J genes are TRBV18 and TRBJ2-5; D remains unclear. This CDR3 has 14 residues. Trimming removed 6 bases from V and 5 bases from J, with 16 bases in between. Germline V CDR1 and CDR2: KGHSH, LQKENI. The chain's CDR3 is CASSPGSPAETQYF. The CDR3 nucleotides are TGTGCCAGCTCGCCCGGATCCCCGGCCGAGACCCAGTACTTC. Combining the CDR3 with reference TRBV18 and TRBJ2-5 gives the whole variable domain NAGVMQNPRHLVRRRGQEARLRCSPMKGHSHVYWYRQLPEEGLKFMVYLQKENIIDESGMPKERFSAEFPKEGPSILRIQQVVRGDSAAYFCASSPGSPAETQYFGPGTRLLVL.

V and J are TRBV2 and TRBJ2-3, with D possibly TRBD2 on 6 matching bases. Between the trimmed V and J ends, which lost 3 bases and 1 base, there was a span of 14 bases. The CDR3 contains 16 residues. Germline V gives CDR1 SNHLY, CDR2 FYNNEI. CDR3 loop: CASSERRGRGTDTQYF. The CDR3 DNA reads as TGTGCCAGCAGTGAGAGGCGGGGAAGGGGCACAGATACGCAGTATTTT.

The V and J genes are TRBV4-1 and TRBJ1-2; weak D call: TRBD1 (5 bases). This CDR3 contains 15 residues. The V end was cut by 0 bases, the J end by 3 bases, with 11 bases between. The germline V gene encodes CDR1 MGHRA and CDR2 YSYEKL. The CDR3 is CASSQDPAGHYGYTF. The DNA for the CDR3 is TGCGCCAGCAGCCAAGATCCGGCAGGGCACTATGGCTACACCTTC.

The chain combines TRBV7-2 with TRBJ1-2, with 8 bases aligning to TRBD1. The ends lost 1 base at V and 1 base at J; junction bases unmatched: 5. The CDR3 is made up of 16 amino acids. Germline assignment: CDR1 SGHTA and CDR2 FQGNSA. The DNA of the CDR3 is TGTGCCAGCAGCTTAGATCCAGGGGGCGGTAACTATGGCTACACCTTC. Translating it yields CASSLDPGGGNYGYTF.

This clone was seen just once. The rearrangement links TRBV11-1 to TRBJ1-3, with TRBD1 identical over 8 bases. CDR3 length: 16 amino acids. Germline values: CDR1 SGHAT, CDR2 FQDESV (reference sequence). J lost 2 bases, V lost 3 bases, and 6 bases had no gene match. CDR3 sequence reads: CASSFDRGQAGNTIYF. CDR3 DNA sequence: TGTGCCAGCAGCTTCGACAGGGGACAAGCTGGAAACACCATATATTTT.

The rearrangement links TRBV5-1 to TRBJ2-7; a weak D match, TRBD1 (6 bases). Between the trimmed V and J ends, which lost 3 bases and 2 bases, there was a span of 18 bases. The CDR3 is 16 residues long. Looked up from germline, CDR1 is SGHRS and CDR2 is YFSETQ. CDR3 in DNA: TGCGCCAGCAGCTCGGTACAGACAGGTTTGACCTACGAGCAGTACTTC. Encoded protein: CASSSVQTGLTYEQYF.

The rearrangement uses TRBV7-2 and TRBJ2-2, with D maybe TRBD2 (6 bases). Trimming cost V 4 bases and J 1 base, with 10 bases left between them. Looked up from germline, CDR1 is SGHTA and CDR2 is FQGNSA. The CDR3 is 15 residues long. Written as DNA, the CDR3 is TGTGCCAGCAGCTGGGGGAGGATGAACACCGGGGAGCTGTTTTTT. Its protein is CASSWGRMNTGELFF.

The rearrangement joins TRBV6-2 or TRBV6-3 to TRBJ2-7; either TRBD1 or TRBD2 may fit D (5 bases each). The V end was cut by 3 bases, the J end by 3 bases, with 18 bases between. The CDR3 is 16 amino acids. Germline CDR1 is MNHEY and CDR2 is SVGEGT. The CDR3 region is CASSYLGDTYGYEQYF. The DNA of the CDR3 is TGTGCCAGCAGTTATTTGGGGGATACCTACGGCTACGAGCAGTACTTC.

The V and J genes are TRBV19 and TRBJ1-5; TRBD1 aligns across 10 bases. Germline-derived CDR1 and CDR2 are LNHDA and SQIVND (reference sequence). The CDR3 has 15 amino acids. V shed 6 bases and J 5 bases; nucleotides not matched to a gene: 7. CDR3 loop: CASRQTGGADQPQHF. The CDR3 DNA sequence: TGTGCCAGTAGACAGACAGGGGGCGCCGATCAGCCCCAGCATTTT.

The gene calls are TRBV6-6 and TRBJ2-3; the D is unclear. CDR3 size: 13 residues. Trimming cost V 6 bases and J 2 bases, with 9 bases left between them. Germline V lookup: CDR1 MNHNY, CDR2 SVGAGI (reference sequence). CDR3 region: CASSRRNTDTQYF. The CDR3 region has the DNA TGTGCCAGCAGCCGGAGAAACACAGATACGCAGTATTTT.

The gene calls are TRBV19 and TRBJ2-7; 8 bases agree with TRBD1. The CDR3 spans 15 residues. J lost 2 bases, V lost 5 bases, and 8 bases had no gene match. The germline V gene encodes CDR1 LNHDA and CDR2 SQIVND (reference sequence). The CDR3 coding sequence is TGTGCCAGTAGTCCCGGCCGGGACAGGACCTACGAGCAGTACTTC. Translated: CASSPGRDRTYEQYF.

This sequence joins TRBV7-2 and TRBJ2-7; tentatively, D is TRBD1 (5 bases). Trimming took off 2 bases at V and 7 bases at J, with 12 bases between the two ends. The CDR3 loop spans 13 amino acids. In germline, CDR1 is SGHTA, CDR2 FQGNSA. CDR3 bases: TGTGCCAGCAGCTTATTGTCAGGGCGGGAGCAGTACTTC. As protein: CASSLLSGREQYF.

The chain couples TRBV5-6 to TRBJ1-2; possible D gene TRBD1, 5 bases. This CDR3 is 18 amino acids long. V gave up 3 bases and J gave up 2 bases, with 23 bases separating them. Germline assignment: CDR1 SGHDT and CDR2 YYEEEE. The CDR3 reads CASSSWGGDRFVNYGYTF. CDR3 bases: TGTGCCAGCAGCTCATGGGGCGGGGATCGATTCGTAAACTATGGCTACACCTTC. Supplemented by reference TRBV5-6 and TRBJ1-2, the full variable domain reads DAGVTQSPTHLIKTRGQQVTLRCSPKSGHDTVSWYQQALGQGPQFIFQYYEEEERQRGNFPDRFSGHQFPNYSSELNVNALLLGDSALYLCASSSWGGDRFVNYGYTFGSGTRLTVV.

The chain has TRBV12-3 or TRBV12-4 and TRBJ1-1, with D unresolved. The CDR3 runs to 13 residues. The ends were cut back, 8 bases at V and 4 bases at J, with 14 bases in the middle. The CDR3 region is CASELVGTTEAFF. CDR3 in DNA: TGTGCCAGCGAACTGGTGGGCACCACTGAAGCTTTCTTT.

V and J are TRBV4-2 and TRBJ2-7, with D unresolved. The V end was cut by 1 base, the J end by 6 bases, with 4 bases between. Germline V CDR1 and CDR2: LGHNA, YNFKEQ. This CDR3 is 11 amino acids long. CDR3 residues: CASSQGFEQYF. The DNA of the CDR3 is TGTGCCAGCAGCCAAGGGTTCGAGCAGTACTTC.

The CDR3 here is CSVVGGDRGNYEQYF. CDR3 bases: TGCAGCGTTGTAGGTGGGGACAGGGGAAACTACGAGCAGTACTTC. The chain carries TRBV29-1 and TRBJ2-7, with 10 positions matching TRBD1. With 4 bases clipped from V and 3 bases from J, the junction kept 9 bases outside the gene matches. Germline CDR1 is SQVTM and CDR2 is ANQGSEA. There are 15 residues in the CDR3.

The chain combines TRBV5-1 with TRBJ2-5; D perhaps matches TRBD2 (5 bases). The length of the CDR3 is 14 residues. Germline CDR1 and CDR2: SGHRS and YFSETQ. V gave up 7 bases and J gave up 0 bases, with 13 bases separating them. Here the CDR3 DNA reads TGCGCCAGCGGATTTTCGAGGGACCAAGAGACCCAGTACTTC. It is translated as CASGFSRDQETQYF.